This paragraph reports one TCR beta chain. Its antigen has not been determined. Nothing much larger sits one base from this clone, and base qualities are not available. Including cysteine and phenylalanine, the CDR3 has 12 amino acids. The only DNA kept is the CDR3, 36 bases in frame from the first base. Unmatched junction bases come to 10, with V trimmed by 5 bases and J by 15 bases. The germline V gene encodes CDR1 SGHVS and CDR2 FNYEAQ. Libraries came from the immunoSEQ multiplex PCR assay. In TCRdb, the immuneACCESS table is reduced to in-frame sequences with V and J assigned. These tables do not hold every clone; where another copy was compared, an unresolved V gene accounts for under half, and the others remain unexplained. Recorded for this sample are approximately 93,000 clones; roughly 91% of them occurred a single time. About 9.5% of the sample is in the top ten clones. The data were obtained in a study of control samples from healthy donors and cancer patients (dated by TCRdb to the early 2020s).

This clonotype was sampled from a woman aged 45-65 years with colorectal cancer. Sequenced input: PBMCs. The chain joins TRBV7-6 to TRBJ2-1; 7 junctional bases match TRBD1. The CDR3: CASSTRQGEPFF. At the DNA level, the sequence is TGTGCCAGCAGCACCCGACAGGGCGAACCGTTCTTC.